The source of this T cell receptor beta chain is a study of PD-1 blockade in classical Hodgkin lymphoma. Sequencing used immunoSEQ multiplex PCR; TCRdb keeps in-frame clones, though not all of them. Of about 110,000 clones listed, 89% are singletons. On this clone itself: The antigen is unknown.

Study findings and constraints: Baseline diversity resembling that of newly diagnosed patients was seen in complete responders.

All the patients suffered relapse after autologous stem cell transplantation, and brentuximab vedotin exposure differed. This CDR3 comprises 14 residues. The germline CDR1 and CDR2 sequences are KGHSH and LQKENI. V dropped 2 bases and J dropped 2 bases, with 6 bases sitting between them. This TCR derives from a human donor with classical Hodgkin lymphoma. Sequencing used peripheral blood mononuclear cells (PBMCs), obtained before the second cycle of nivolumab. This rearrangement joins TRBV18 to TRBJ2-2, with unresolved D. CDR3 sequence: CASSPAANTGELFF. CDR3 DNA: TGTGCCAGCTCACCAGCAGCTAACACCGGGGAGCTGTTTTTT.